This T cell receptor beta chain was retrieved from a study of Tregs in tolerant kidney transplant recipients. Study results and caveats: Few patients were studied, so findings need validation in larger groups.

On this clone: Its antigen is undetermined. Sequencing ends 3 residues short of the CDR3 end; the germline J gene provides the rest.

The assay was immunoSEQ multiplex PCR, and TCRdb's table has in-frame clones only and misses some. The sample has over 45,000 clones; the top ten hold around 0.8%. V gave up 4 bases and J gave up 6 bases, with 16 bases separating them. CDR1 is SGHRS, CDR2 YFSETQ, per germline. The CDR3 is 15 residues long. Here the sequenced sample was CD4+ T cells from blood, taken before the transplant. This clonotype was obtained from a human donor who received a combined kidney and bone marrow transplant. The chain couples TRBV5-1 to TRBJ1-4, with D perhaps TRBD1 (5 bases). The sequenced CDR3 bases are TGCGCCAGCAGCGCCGGACGGGGGTGGGATGAAAAA. This codes for CASSAGRGWDEK. The full CDR3 protein is CASSAGRGWDEKLFF.